The 19 T cell receptor beta chains given below trace back to one sample, sequenced in a study of blood T cell repertoires in COVID-19. The method was immunoSEQ multiplex PCR; TCRdb's version includes in-frame clones alone and lacks a portion of them. The repertoire holds roughly 190,000 clones, with 85% to 95% as singletons. The sequenced sample was peripheral blood. These TCRs come from a young man with COVID-19, enrolled during active disease.

The chain links TRBV7-2 to TRBJ2-1; tentative D call: TRBD2 (6 bases). Germline values: CDR1 SGHTA, CDR2 FQGNSA. V was trimmed by 2 bases and J by 0 bases, leaving 8 bases between them. The CDR3 runs 15 residues. The CDR3 region has the DNA TGTGCCAGCAGCTTACAGGAGGGCTCCTACAATGAGCAGTTCTTC. Protein sequence: CASSLQEGSYNEQFF. The full variable domain, completed using reference TRBV7-2 and TRBJ2-1, is GAGVSQSPSNKVTEKGKDVELRCDPISGHTALYWYRQSLGQGLEFLIYFQGNSAPDKSGLPSDRFSAERTGGSVSTLTIQRTQQEDSAVYLCASSLQEGSYNEQFFGPGTRLTVL.

The chain recombines TRBV27 with TRBJ2-3; a weak D match, TRBD1 (5 bases). The CDR3 runs 15 residues. The V gene's germline CDR1 is MNHEY and CDR2 SMNVEV (reference sequence). The germline V and J ends were trimmed by 5 bases and 6 bases, with 18 bases remaining between them. The CDR3 sequence: CASSPLTAPRDTQYF. Here the CDR3 DNA reads TGTGCCAGCAGTCCGCTGACAGCGCCCCGGGATACGCAGTATTTT.

The chain combines TRBV23-1 with TRBJ2-1; possible D gene TRBD1, 5 bases. TRBV23-1 is an ORF; its function is uncertain. The CDR3 length is 13 residues. With 3 bases removed from V and 6 bases from J, the gap between germline ends came to 9 bases. CDR3 sequence (DNA): TGCGCCAGCAGTCATTGCAGGGTCAATGAGCAGTTCTTC. It translates to CASSHCRVNEQFF.

The CDR3: CASSPLGGLDSYEQYF. The CDR3 DNA follows: TGTGCCAGCAGTCCTCTGGGGGGACTAGATTCCTACGAGCAGTACTTC. The rearrangement links TRBV27 to TRBJ2-7, with 8 positions matching TRBD2. Unmatched junction bases numbered 10, after V lost 5 bases and J lost 1 base. Germline V CDR1 and CDR2: MNHEY, SMNVEV (reference sequence). CDR3 length equals 16 residues.

The J gene is TRBJ1-1, the V gene TRBV6-5; 10 bases map to TRBD1. After removal of 6 bases from V and 6 bases from J, the junction contained 7 bases not matched to a gene. The germline V gene encodes CDR1 MNHEY and CDR2 SVGAGI. CDR3 length equals 14 residues. The CDR3 region has the DNA TGTGCCAGCAGGGAGGGACAGGGGTATTCTGAAGCTTTCTTT. It encodes CASREGQGYSEAFF.

The chain combines TRBV2 with TRBJ1-6, with D tentatively TRBD1 (5 bases). Germline CDR1 reads SNHLY; CDR2 reads FYNNEI. V shed 3 bases and J shed 7 bases, with 10 bases lying between them. This CDR3 contains 14 residues. CDR3 protein: CASSEGGYNSPLHF. The DNA for the CDR3 is TGTGCCAGCAGTGAGGGGGGGTACAATTCACCCCTCCACTTT.

The rearrangement uses TRBV2 and TRBJ1-2; 7 bases are a match to TRBD1. CDR3 length: 12 residues. J lost 3 bases, V lost 8 bases, and 3 bases had no gene match. The germline gives CDR1 SNHLY, CDR2 FYNNEI. This CDR3 reads CASSDRDYGYTF. In DNA, the CDR3 is TGTGCCAGCTCCGACAGGGACTATGGCTACACCTTC.

This chain joins TRBV7-2 and TRBJ2-7, with 9 nucleotides matching TRBD1. There are 14 residues in the CDR3. Germline CDR1 is SGHTA and CDR2 is FQGNSA. V lost 5 bases to trimming and J lost 2 bases; unmatched junction nucleotides: 4. CDR3 protein: CASSHYRGPYEQYF. Here the CDR3 DNA reads TGTGCCAGCAGCCACTACAGGGGGCCCTACGAGCAGTACTTC.

This rearrangement joins TRBV4-1 to TRBJ2-7; D might be TRBD2 (6 bases). The CDR3 sequence is 16 residues long. V lost 3 bases and J 0 bases, leaving 15 bases between the germline ends. The germline V gene encodes CDR1 MGHRA and CDR2 YSYEKL. CDR3 amino acids: CASSQPLKGGSYEQYF. The CDR3 DNA reads TGCGCCAGCAGCCAGCCTCTTAAGGGAGGCTCCTACGAGCAGTACTTC.

V and J are TRBV27 and TRBJ1-4, with a possible D match to TRBD1 (5 bases). The CDR3 consists of 14 residues. Germline V CDR1 and CDR2: MNHEY, SMNVEV (reference sequence). V lost 4 bases, J lost 4 bases, and 10 bases lay in between. The CDR3 is CASSSGHGNEKLFF. The CDR3 DNA is TGTGCCAGCAGTTCTGGACATGGTAATGAAAAACTGTTTTTT.

V gene TRBV5-1 combines with J gene TRBJ2-1; tentatively, D is TRBD2 (6 bases). V was pared by 0 bases and J by 0 bases, with 7 bases between. This CDR3 has 15 amino acids. Germline V lookup: CDR1 SGHRS, CDR2 YFSETQ. The CDR3 is CASSLDGSSYNEQFF. The CDR3 DNA reads TGCGCCAGCAGCTTGGACGGGAGCTCCTACAATGAGCAGTTCTTC.

The chain is built from TRBV25-1 and TRBJ1-6; 7 bases fit TRBD1. There are 14 residues in the CDR3. Germline V CDR1 and CDR2: MGHDK, SYGVNS. The ends lost 1 base at V and 7 bases at J; junction bases unmatched: 1. The CDR3 DNA is TGTGCCAGCAGTGAATTGGACAGGAATTCACCCCTCCACTTT. Its protein product is CASSELDRNSPLHF.

The V call is TRBV21-1, the J call TRBJ1-4. TRBV21-1 is a recognized pseudogene. The CDR3 contains 13 residues. The CDR3 DNA follows: TGTCAGCCCGGGGGACCAACTAATGAAAAACTGTTTTTT. It is translated as CQPGGPTNEKLFF.

This clone has just one count. For the CDR3, the DNA is TGTGCCAGCAGCTCGGACTGGTCACAGCCCCAGCATTTT. Translation gives CASSSDWSQPQHF. The chain recombines TRBV7-2 with TRBJ1-5; D gene ambiguous. The CDR3 runs to 13 residues. Germline loops: CDR1 SGHTA, CDR2 FQGNSA. Trimming took off 4 bases at V and 7 bases at J, with 11 bases between the two ends. The full variable domain, rest sourced from reference TRBV7-2 and TRBJ1-5, is GAGVSQSPSNKVTEKGKDVELRCDPISGHTALYWYRQSLGQGLEFLIYFQGNSAPDKSGLPSDRFSAERTGGSVSTLTIQRTQQEDSAVYLCASSSDWSQPQHFGDGTRLSIL.

The V call is TRBV19, the J call TRBJ1-2; 10 bases line up with TRBD1. The CDR3 has 14 amino acids. J was trimmed by 8 bases and V by 7 bases; bases with no gene match: 10. The germline V gene encodes CDR1 LNHDA and CDR2 SQIVND (reference sequence). CDR3 bases: TGTGCCAGTATTCGTCGAGGACAGGGGGAAGGCTACACCTTC. Protein product: CASIRRGQGEGYTF.

This clone showed up just a few times. The chain employs TRBV19 and TRBJ1-2; 7 nucleotides agree with TRBD1. CDR3 length equals 15 residues. Trimming took 7 bases from V and 2 from J; bases not matched to a gene: 10. Germline assignment: CDR1 LNHDA and CDR2 SQIVND (reference sequence). This chain's CDR3 is CASTPGTAVNYGYTF. DNA of the CDR3: TGTGCCAGTACCCCAGGGACAGCGGTAAACTATGGCTACACCTTC.

V usage is TRBV11-3 and J usage is TRBJ1-3; no firm D call. Germline V lookup: CDR1 SGHNT, CDR2 YENEEA. There are 13 residues in the CDR3. V shed 4 bases and J shed 2 bases, with 6 bases lying between them. CDR3 protein: CASSSGPGNTIYF. As DNA, the CDR3 is TGTGCCAGCAGCTCAGGTCCTGGAAACACCATATATTTT. The full variable domain, with the rest looked up from reference TRBV11-3 and TRBJ1-3, is EAGVVQSPRYKIIEKKQPVAFWCNPISGHNTLYWYLQNLGQGPELLIRYENEEAVDDSQLPKDRFSAERLKGVDSTLKIQPAELGDSAVYLCASSSGPGNTIYFGEGSWLTVV.

V usage is TRBV11-2 and J usage is TRBJ1-1; D is ambiguous. V was trimmed by 3 bases and J by 3 bases, leaving 11 bases between them. The germline CDR1 and CDR2 sequences are SGHAT and FQNNGV. The CDR3 runs 14 residues. CDR3 DNA sequence: TGTGCCAGCAGCTTTTGGGGAGAACACACTGAAGCTTTCTTT. This gives the protein CASSFWGEHTEAFF.

This clone was observed once. This rearrangement joins TRBV5-1 to TRBJ1-6, with 7 nucleotides matching TRBD1. V lost 2 bases, J lost 6 bases, and 2 bases stayed unmatched. The germline gives CDR1 SGHRS, CDR2 YFSETQ. This CDR3 is 14 amino acids long. CDR3 in DNA: TGCGCCAGCAGCTTAGGGACAGCTAATTCACCCCTCCACTTT. It specifies CASSLGTANSPLHF.